The 3 T cell receptor beta chains presented below share a single source sample, sequenced in a study of shared clonotypes between healthy human individuals. Assay used: immunoSEQ multiplex PCR; TCRdb lists only in-frame clones, some missing. The sample contains some 2,000,000 clones, roughly 95% of which appear only once. Material: naive CD4+ T cells sorted from blood. Subset noted: CD45RA+ positively selected. Receptors originate from a man between 18 and 35 years old in good health.

The rearrangement uses TRBV6-5 and TRBJ1-3; no reliable D call. Germline V lookup: CDR1 MNHEY, CDR2 SVGAGI. The CDR3 covers 13 residues. V lost 2 bases and J lost 3, with 5 bases in between. Written as DNA, the CDR3 is TGTGCCAGCAGTTACATAGGTGGAAACACCATATATTTT. Its translation: CASSYIGGNTIYF.

The V and J genes are TRBV7-9 and TRBJ2-2; a weak D match, TRBD1 (6 bases). There are 17 residues in the CDR3. Germline V gene lookup returns CDR1 SEHNR and CDR2 FQNEAQ (reference sequence). V was clipped by 5 bases and J by 7 bases, with 23 bases between them. The DNA for the CDR3 is TGTGCCAGCAGCCCCTCTCGGGGACAATGGGGGAGCGGGGAGCTGTTTTTT. It specifies CASSPSRGQWGSGELFF.

V gene TRBV5-1 combines with J gene TRBJ2-7; 9 bases map to TRBD1. J gave up 2 bases and V 4 bases, and 7 bases lay outside the gene matches. The CDR3 extends over 15 amino acids. Germline V gene lookup returns CDR1 SGHRS and CDR2 YFSETQ. CDR3 nucleotide sequence: TGCGCCAGCAGCCCTACAGGGGGCGCGACCTACGAGCAGTACTTC. Amino acid sequence: CASSPTGGATYEQYF.